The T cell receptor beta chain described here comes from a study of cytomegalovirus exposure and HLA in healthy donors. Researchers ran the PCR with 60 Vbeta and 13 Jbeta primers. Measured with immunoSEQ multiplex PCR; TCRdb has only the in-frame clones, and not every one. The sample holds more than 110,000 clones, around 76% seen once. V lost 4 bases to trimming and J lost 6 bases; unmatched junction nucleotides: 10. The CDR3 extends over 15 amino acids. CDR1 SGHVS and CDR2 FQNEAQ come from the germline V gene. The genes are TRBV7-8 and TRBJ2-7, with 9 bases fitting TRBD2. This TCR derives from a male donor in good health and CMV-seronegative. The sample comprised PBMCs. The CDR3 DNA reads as TGTGCCAGCAGCTCAACAGGGGCGCGGGGGGGCGAGCAGTACTTC. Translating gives CASSSTGARGGEQYF.